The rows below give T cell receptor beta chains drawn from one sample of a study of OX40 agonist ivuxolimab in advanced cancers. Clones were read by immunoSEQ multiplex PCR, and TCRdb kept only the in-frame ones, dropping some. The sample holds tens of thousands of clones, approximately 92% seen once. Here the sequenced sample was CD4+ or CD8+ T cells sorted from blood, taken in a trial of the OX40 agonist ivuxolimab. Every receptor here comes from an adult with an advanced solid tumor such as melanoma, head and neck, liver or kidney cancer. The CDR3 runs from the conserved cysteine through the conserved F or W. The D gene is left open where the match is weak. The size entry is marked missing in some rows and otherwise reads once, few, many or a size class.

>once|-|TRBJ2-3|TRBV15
TGTGCCACCAGCCCCCTGAAGGGGGCAGATACGCAGTATTTT
CATSPLKGADTQYF
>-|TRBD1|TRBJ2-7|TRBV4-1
TGCGCCAGCAGCCAAGGGTACAGGGGGCATCACGAGCAGTACTTC
CASSQGYRGHHEQYF
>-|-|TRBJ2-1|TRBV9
TGTGCCAGCAGCGTAGCGCCCGAGCGGGAGCAGTTCTTC
CASSVAPEREQFF
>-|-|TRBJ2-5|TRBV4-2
TGTGCCAGCAGCCAAGATACGGCCCGGGAGACCCAGTACTTC
CASSQDTARETQYF
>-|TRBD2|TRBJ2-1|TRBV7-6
TGTGCCAGCAGCCGTCGGACTAGCGGGAGTGGCAATGAGCAGTTCTTC
CASSRRTSGSGNEQFF
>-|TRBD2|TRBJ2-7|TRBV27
TGTGCCAGCAGTCTCGAACCGGGACTAGCGTCATACGAGCAGTACTTC
CASSLEPGLASYEQYF
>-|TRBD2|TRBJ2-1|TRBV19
TGTGCCAGTACTAAGACTAGCCTCTACAATGAGCAGTTCTTC
CASTKTSLYNEQFF
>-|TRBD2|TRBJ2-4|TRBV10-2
TGCGCCAGCAGTGAGGGGGGGGAGGCGAGCAAAAACATTCAGTACTTC
CASSEGGEASKNIQYF
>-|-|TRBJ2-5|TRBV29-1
TGCAGCGGAGGTGGACGAGAGACCCAGTACTTC
CSGGGRETQYF
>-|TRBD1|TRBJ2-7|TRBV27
TGTGCCAGCAGTTTAGGGACAGGGGGCCGGGGCGAGCAGTACTTC
CASSLGTGGRGEQYF
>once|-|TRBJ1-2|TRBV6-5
TGTGCCAGCAGTTACTCTAGTACGGCAGGGATTGCTGGCTACACCTTC
CASSYSSTAGIAGYTF
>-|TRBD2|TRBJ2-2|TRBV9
TGTGCCAGCAGCGTAGGCGGCGGGAGCACCGGGGAGCTGTTTTTT
CASSVGGGSTGELFF
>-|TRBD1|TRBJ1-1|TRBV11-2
TGTGCCAGCAGCTCTTCTGACAGGGCGAACACTGAAGCTTTCTTT
CASSSSDRANTEAFF
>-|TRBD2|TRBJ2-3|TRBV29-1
TGCAGCGTTGAAATAGGACTAGCGGGAGTTCGGAACACAGATACGCAGTATTTT
CSVEIGLAGVRNTDTQYF
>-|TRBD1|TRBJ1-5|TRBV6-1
TGTGCCAGCAGTGAATTAGTAGGGGGCGGATTGGATCAGCCCCAGCATTTT
CASSELVGGGLDQPQHF
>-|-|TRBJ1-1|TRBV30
TGTGCCTGGAGTGACAGGAACATTGAAGCTTTCTTT
CAWSDRNIEAFF
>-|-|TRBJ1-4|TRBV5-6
TGTGCCAGCAGCTTGGCTGGGAGGAGAGAAAAACTGTTTTTT
CASSLAGRREKLFF
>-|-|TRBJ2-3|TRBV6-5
TGTGCCCGTTCGTTGGATACGCAGTATTTT
CARSLDTQYF
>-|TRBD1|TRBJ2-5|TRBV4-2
TGTGCCAGCAGCCAATCACAGGGGGAGGAGACCCCGTACTTC
CASSQSQGEETPYF
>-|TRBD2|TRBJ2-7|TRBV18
TGTGCCAGCTCGCCGCCGACTAGCGTGTACGAGCAGTACTTC
CASSPPTSVYEQYF
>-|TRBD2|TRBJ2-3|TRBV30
TGTGCCTGGGACCCTCTAGCGGGAGGGAAGGATACGCAGTATTTT
CAWDPLAGGKDTQYF
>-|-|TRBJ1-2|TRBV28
TGTGCCAGCAGTTTACTTCTGGGAGGGGACTATGGCTACACCTTC
CASSLLLGGDYGYTF
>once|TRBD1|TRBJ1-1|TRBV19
TGTGCCAGTAGTATAGAGGACAGGGTAAGGGCTGAAGCTTTCTTT
CASSIEDRVRAEAFF
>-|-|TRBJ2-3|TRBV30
TGTGCCTGGAGTGTACCTGGACGGGAGTATTTT
CAWSVPGREYF
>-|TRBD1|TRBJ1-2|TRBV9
TGTGCCAGCAGCGTAGGGGAAGGTGGGACAGGGGGCGCTTATGGCTACACCTTC
CASSVGEGGTGGAYGYTF
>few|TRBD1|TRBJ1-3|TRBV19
TGTGCCACCTGGACAGGCTCTGGAAACACCATATATTTT
CATWTGSGNTIYF
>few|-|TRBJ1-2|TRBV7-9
TGTGCCAGCAGCGAGGACAGTCCCTATGGCTACACCTTC
CASSEDSPYGYTF
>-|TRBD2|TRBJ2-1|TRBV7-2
TGTGCCAGCAGCTTAATCGGAGCGCGGGAGGTAAATGAGCAGTTCTTC
CASSLIGAREVNEQFF
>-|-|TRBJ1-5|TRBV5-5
TGTGCCAGCAGCTTGGCAGGGCCGGAGCCCCAGCATTTT
CASSLAGPEPQHF
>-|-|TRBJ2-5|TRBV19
TGTGCCAGTAGTATGGGGATCCAGACCCAGTACTTC
CASSMGIQTQYF
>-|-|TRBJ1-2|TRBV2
TGTGCCAGCAGTGAGGGGACCGGTCTTGGCTACACCTTC
CASSEGTGLGYTF
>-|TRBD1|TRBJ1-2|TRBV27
TGTGCCAGCAGCTCCGGGACAGGGAAAGACTACACCTTC
CASSSGTGKDYTF
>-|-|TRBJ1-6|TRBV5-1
TGCGCCAGCAGCCCCGGGACCGACGGTTCACCCCTCCACTTT
CASSPGTDGSPLHF
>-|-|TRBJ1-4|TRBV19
TGTGCCAGTAGTCCCTCCAGGCCCGAAAAACTGTTTTTT
CASSPSRPEKLFF
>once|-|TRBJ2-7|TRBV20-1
TGCAGTGCTACGGGACTCTACGAGCAGTACTTC
CSATGLYEQYF
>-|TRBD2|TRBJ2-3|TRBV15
TGTGCCACCAGCAGAGATCTAGCGGGCGAGGGGGCAGATACGCAGTATTTT
CATSRDLAGEGADTQYF
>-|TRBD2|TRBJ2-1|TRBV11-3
TGTGCCAGCAGCTTAGGTACCAGCGGGGTCTACAATGAGCAGTTCTTC
CASSLGTSGVYNEQFF
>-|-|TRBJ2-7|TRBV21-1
TGTGCCAGCAGCCTACGACAGCACGAGCAGTACTTC
CASSLRQHEQYF
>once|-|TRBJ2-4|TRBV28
TGTGCCAGCAACCCGGAGGGGGTAGCCAAAAACATTCAGTACTTC
CASNPEGVAKNIQYF
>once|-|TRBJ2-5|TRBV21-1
TGTGCCAGCAGCACCTGGACTAGCGGGAAAAGGGAGACCCAGTACTTC
CASSTWTSGKRETQYF
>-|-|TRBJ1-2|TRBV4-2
TGTGCCAGCAGCCAACCCGGGGGAGCGTCTAACTATGGCTACACCTTC
CASSQPGGASNYGYTF